The clone carrying this T cell receptor beta chain was recorded many times. This sample is part of a study of regulatory T cells in long-lasting Graves disease. The CDR3 covers 13 residues. Deletions cut 7 bases from V and 5 bases from J, with 17 bases between. Per the germline V gene, CDR1 is SQVTM and CDR2 is ANQGSEA. Sequencing libraries for TCR beta were prepared with iRepertoire HTBI primers and Arm-PCR of CDR3 regions. TCRdb re-analysed the multiplex PCR reads in MiXCR, keeping a single row per CDR3 protein. This sample has about 350,000 distinct CDR3 sequences, with over 15% found just once. The time point was: newly diagnosed GD, antithyroid drugs for less than 3 months. From PBMCs, RNA was extracted and then used to make the TCR library. American Thyroid Association guidelines were used to diagnose Graves' disease. All patients originated from an endocrinology department located in Xi'an, China.

The same data also went into a second study, on T cells in Graves' hyperthyroidism and ophthalmopathy. That paper states: The study left out patients who had uncontrolled infection, other autoimmune disease, pregnancy or lactation. When the TCR CDR3 underwent first-round RT-PCR, the HTBI primer set was used.

Here the sequenced sample was peripheral blood mononuclear cells (PBMCs), taken at new diagnosis, from a patient treated with antithyroid drugs. V is TRBV29-1 and J is TRBJ2-5; either TRBD1 or TRBD2 may fit D (5 bases each). The sequence was obtained from a man aged 35-49 years with Graves disease. The CDR3 coding sequence is TGCAGCGCCTGGGGGTTTGTGACGGAGACCCAGTACTTC. This gives the protein CSAWGFVTETQYF.